The count of the clone carrying this T cell receptor (beta chain) is one. Original processing notes: Amplification from reference gene primers served as the basis for estimated nucleated cell counts. Here immunoSEQ multiplex PCR was the method, and the copy in TCRdb shows in-frame clones only, minus some. The V and J calls and clone size come from that table; D and trimming were worked out from the DNA. The sample lists around 300,000 clones, nearly 90% occurring once. The record originates from a study of blood T cell repertoires in COVID-19. Trimming removed 2 bases at V and 5 bases at J, with 10 bases between. In germline, CDR1 is MNHEY, CDR2 SMNVEV (reference sequence). This CDR3 has 14 amino acids. The study assigned cohorts using participant-reported clinical history. Two consecutive negative NP/OP PCR tests, clearance, or resolved symptoms defined Cohort 3 recovery.

The J gene is TRBJ1-5, the V gene TRBV27, with D perhaps matching TRBD1 (6 bases). Sequences were obtained from PBMCs or T cells enriched from blood (not recorded which). This clonotype was obtained from a woman aged 55-69 years who had recovered from COVID-19. CDR3 DNA: TGTGCCAGCAGTTTACAGGGGTTGCATCAGCCCCAGCATTTT. Its translation: CASSLQGLHQPQHF.